Each of the 23 T cell receptor beta chains below was sequenced from the same sample in a study of T cell responses to AZD1222 COVID-19 vaccine. Method: immunoSEQ multiplex PCR; TCRdb's copy keeps in-frame clones and lacks some. This table holds some 120,000 clones, 85% to 90% found once. This material consisted of peripheral blood, taken on day 0 of AZD1222 vaccination. These receptors originate from an adult in good health.

This chain joins TRBV5-4 and TRBJ2-5, with TRBD2 matching over 11 bases. The V gene end was trimmed by 3 bases and the J gene end by 1 base; junction bases not matched to a gene: 8. The CDR3 runs 17 residues. Per germline, CDR1 SGHNT and CDR2 YYREEE (reference sequence). CDR3 in amino acids: CASSSRLTSGIQETQYF. CDR3 coding DNA: TGTGCCAGCAGCTCTCGCCTGACTAGCGGGATCCAAGAGACCCAGTACTTC.

This chain connects TRBV5-1 to TRBJ1-2, with a possible D match to TRBD1 (6 bases). The CDR3 contains 15 residues. The V end lost 4 bases, the J end lost 6 bases, and 19 bases lay between the germline ends. The germline V gene encodes CDR1 SGHRS and CDR2 YFSETQ. As DNA, the CDR3 is TGCGCCAGCAGCGGGCAGGGGAGGGTCGAGGATGGCTACACCTTC. Protein: CASSGQGRVEDGYTF. Complete variable domain (other parts from reference TRBV5-1 and TRBJ1-2): KAGVTQTPRYLIKTRGQQVTLSCSPISGHRSVSWYQQTPGQGLQFLFEYFSETQRNKGNFPGRFSGRQFSNSRSEMNVSTLELGDSALYLCASSGQGRVEDGYTFGSGTRLTVV.

This clone was counted a few times. The chain has TRBV7-3 and TRBJ1-2; D is undetermined. The CDR3 runs to 12 residues. V gave up 3 bases and J gave up 6 bases, with 8 bases separating them. CDR1 SGHTA and CDR2 FQGTGA come from the germline V gene. The CDR3 bases are TGTGCCAGCAGCTTTAACGGGAATGGCTACACCTTC. Its translation: CASSFNGNGYTF.

The V and J genes are TRBV7-2 and TRBJ1-2; 7 bases match TRBD1. Trimming took 4 bases from V and 4 from J; bases not matched to a gene: 9. Germline V lookup: CDR1 SGHTA, CDR2 FQGNSA. CDR3 length equals 15 residues. The CDR3 bases are TGTGCCAGCAGCTCCTGGGACAGAGGTGGCTATGGCTACACCTTC. Protein sequence: CASSSWDRGGYGYTF.

This clone has only one observation. The chain carries TRBV12-2 and TRBJ2-5; TRBD2 is the table's D call, not checked against the DNA. TRBV12-2 is a pseudogene locus. The CDR3 totals 16 residues. The CDR3 sequence: CASRPGLAGPRETQYF. The DNA of the CDR3 is TGTGCAAGTCGCCCCGGACTAGCGGGACCTAGGGAGACCCAGTACTTC.

The chain combines TRBV7-9 with TRBJ1-4; D might be TRBD1 (5 bases). With 5 bases removed from V and 7 bases from J, the gap between germline ends came to 11 bases. Germline V CDR1 and CDR2: SEHNR, FQNEAQ (reference sequence). The CDR3 runs 13 residues. The chain's CDR3 is CASSVGTPEKLFF. The CDR3 DNA reads TGTGCCAGCAGCGTCGGGACTCCTGAAAAACTGTTTTTT.

The count of this clone is one. The genes are TRBV5-1 and TRBJ2-1; 8 positions agree with TRBD1. The CDR3 extends over 14 amino acids. Germline CDR1 is SGHRS and CDR2 is YFSETQ. Trimming took 3 bases from V and 9 from J; bases not matched to a gene: 8. CDR3 in DNA: TGCGCCAGCAGCTCCGGACAGGGTCACGCTGAGCAGTTCTTC. Translating gives CASSSGQGHAEQFF.

The rearrangement uses TRBV18 and TRBJ1-1; possible D gene TRBD1, 5 bases. V was cut by 3 bases and J by 6 bases, with 20 bases left in between. In germline, CDR1 is KGHSH, CDR2 LQKENI. This CDR3 is 16 amino acids long. Written as DNA, the CDR3 is TGTGCCAGCTCACCCGCTGGGGCGGGTGTGGCCCCTGAAGCTTTCTTT. This sequence encodes CASSPAGAGVAPEAFF.

The V call is TRBV30, the J call TRBJ2-3, with 15 bases matching TRBD2. V lost 1 base to trimming and J lost 11 bases; unmatched junction nucleotides: 10. The CDR3 is 16 residues long. Germline V gene data show CDR1 as GTSNPN and CDR2 as SVGIG (reference sequence). The CDR3 loop is CAWSGGLAGGWGRQYF. The CDR3 DNA sequence: TGTGCCTGGAGTGGGGGACTAGCGGGAGGATGGGGCAGGCAGTATTTT.

Remarks on this clone: The sample contains more than one DNA sequence encoding this CDR3. The V and J genes are TRBV5-1 and TRBJ1-2; possibly TRBD1 for D (6 bases). This CDR3 spans 14 amino acids. Germline values: CDR1 SGHRS, CDR2 YFSETQ. V was shortened by 4 bases and J by 4 bases, with 14 bases between the two germline ends. CDR3: CASSQGQGAYGYTF. CDR3 sequence (DNA): TGCGCCAGCAGCCAGGGGCAGGGAGCCTATGGCTACACCTTC.

This clone was seen a handful of times. The V gene is TRBV2, the J gene TRBJ1-5; D is undetermined. The germline CDR1 and CDR2 sequences are SNHLY and FYNNEI. This CDR3 contains 14 residues. V was shortened by 4 bases and J by 6 bases, with 13 bases between the two germline ends. CDR3 sequence (DNA): TGTGCCAGCAGTGTTGGGCGGGGAGGTCAGCCCCAGCATTTT. Residues: CASSVGRGGQPQHF.

The CDR3 bases are TGTGCCAGCAGTGATAGACAGGGGGCAAGTAACACCGGGGAGCTGTTTTTT. Protein: CASSDRQGASNTGELFF. The chain employs TRBV2 and TRBJ2-2; the match to TRBD1 covers 10 bases. The CDR3 consists of 17 residues. The trim removed 3 bases at V and 2 bases at J, leaving 6 bases unmatched. The germline gives CDR1 SNHLY, CDR2 FYNNEI.

The chain employs TRBV7-2 and TRBJ2-7; the match to TRBD2 covers 9 bases. The CDR3 loop spans 16 amino acids. V gave up 0 bases and J gave up 7 bases; unmatched junction bases: 10. From germline, CDR1 is SGHTA and CDR2 FQGNSA. The DNA of the CDR3 is TGTGCCAGCAGCTTAGCGCGTCCTAGCGGGGTCCGGGAGCAGTACTTC. Its protein is CASSLARPSGVREQYF.

Only one count was recorded for this clone. The chain recombines TRBV29-1 with TRBJ2-5; D unclear. CDR1 and CDR2 from the germline V gene are SQVTM and ANQGSEA. The CDR3 loop spans 11 amino acids. V was trimmed by 5 bases and J by 5 bases, leaving 9 bases between them. The CDR3 region is CSVLGPETQYF. The CDR3 DNA is TGCAGCGTTTTGGGTCCGGAGACCCAGTACTTC.

V is TRBV21-1 and J is TRBJ2-5; the table's TRBD1 call for D was not verified on the DNA. TRBV21-1 is a known pseudogene. The CDR3 runs to 15 residues. CDR3 sequence: CASSTLGTGAETQYF. The CDR3 DNA reads TGTGCCAGCAGCACACTGGGGACAGGGGCAGAGACCCAGTACTTC.

The V and J genes are TRBV18 and TRBJ2-4, with D possibly matching TRBD1 (5 bases). Germline V lookup: CDR1 KGHSH, CDR2 LQKENI. CDR3 size: 13 residues. Trimming took off 5 bases at V and 5 bases at J, with 10 bases between the two ends. In DNA, the CDR3 is TGTGCCAGCTCATCCGACAGAGAAAACATTCAGTACTTC. Translated, it gives CASSSDRENIQYF. Based on the CDR3 plus reference TRBV18 and TRBJ2-4, the full variable domain is NAGVMQNPRHLVRRRGQEARLRCSPMKGHSHVYWYRQLPEEGLKFMVYLQKENIIDESGMPKERFSAEFPKEGPSILRIQQVVRGDSAAYFCASSSDRENIQYFGAGTRLSVL.

CDR3 DNA: TGCGCCAGCAGCTCCATCACAGGTCACGAGCAGTACTTC. This gives the protein CASSSITGHEQYF. The V and J genes are TRBV5-1 and TRBJ2-7; D perhaps matches TRBD1 (5 bases). Trimming pared 3 bases from V and 5 bases from J, leaving 12 bases between. CDR3 length: 13 amino acids. Looked up from germline, CDR1 is SGHRS and CDR2 is YFSETQ.

This clone was counted a single time. The chain employs TRBV11-2 and TRBJ2-1, with D tentatively TRBD2 (5 bases). This CDR3 spans 15 amino acids. Germline loops: CDR1 SGHAT, CDR2 FQNNGV. Trimming shortened V by 5 bases and J by 3 bases, and 14 bases separated the two germline ends. The DNA for the CDR3 is TGTGCCAGCAGCAAAGAGGGTCAGGTCTACAATGAGCAGTTCTTC. It codes for CASSKEGQVYNEQFF.

This chain joins TRBV5-1 and TRBJ1-1; D is unresolved. Looked up from germline, CDR1 is SGHRS and CDR2 is YFSETQ. The CDR3 extends over 13 amino acids. The V and J ends lost 2 bases and 0 bases respectively, with 5 bases between them. CDR3 in amino acids: CASSLVLNTEAFF. CDR3 in DNA: TGCGCCAGCAGCTTAGTTTTGAACACTGAAGCTTTCTTT. The whole variable domain, filled in from reference TRBV5-1 and TRBJ1-1, reads KAGVTQTPRYLIKTRGQQVTLSCSPISGHRSVSWYQQTPGQGLQFLFEYFSETQRNKGNFPGRFSGRQFSNSRSEMNVSTLELGDSALYLCASSLVLNTEAFFGQGTRLTVV.

This clone was found a few times. V usage is TRBV4-2 and J usage is TRBJ1-1; 7 bases align to TRBD1. The CDR3 consists of 15 residues. The ends lost 1 base at V and 9 bases at J; junction bases unmatched: 11. Germline V gene lookup returns CDR1 LGHNA and CDR2 YNFKEQ. CDR3 residues: CASSQATTGPIQAFF. The CDR3 DNA reads TGTGCCAGCAGCCAAGCTACGACAGGGCCCATTCAAGCTTTCTTT.

The gene calls are TRBV6-5 and TRBJ1-4; D possibly corresponds to TRBD1 (5 bases). This CDR3 has 14 residues. V dropped 2 bases and J dropped 8 bases, with 12 bases sitting between them. The germline V gene encodes CDR1 MNHEY and CDR2 SVGAGI. The CDR3 loop reads CASSYGQGWEKLFF. The CDR3 DNA follows: TGTGCCAGCAGTTACGGCCAGGGTTGGGAAAAACTGTTTTTT.

This clone occurred a few times. This chain uses TRBV4-3 with TRBJ1-4; D unclear. This CDR3 contains 16 residues. Per the germline V gene, CDR1 is LGHNA and CDR2 is YSLEER. V was clipped by 1 base and J by 1 base, with 10 bases between them. The CDR3 spells CASSQGRGGTNEKLFF. The DNA for the CDR3 is TGCGCCAGCAGCCAAGGTAGAGGTGGAACTAATGAAAAACTGTTTTTT.

The rearrangement joins TRBV5-1 to TRBJ2-1; D is unresolved. The length of the CDR3 is 15 residues. V lost 3 bases to trimming and J lost 6 bases, with 16 bases between them. Germline V gene data show CDR1 as SGHRS and CDR2 as YFSETQ. The CDR3 protein is CASSSALGTVNEQFF. The DNA for the CDR3 is TGCGCCAGCAGCTCGGCACTCGGAACGGTCAATGAGCAGTTCTTC.